The next 12 T cell receptor beta chains were all read from a single sample in a study of control samples from healthy donors and cancer patients. The assay was immunoSEQ multiplex PCR, and TCRdb's table has in-frame clones only and misses some. The sample yields a few hundred thousand clones, about 93% seen once. The sequenced sample consisted of PBMCs. The source is a man aged 40-50 years with head and neck cancer.

The chain recombines TRBV7-9 with TRBJ2-1, with 12 bases fitting TRBD2. J gave up 4 bases and V 5 bases, and 9 bases lay outside the gene matches. Germline CDR1 SEHNR, CDR2 FQNEAQ (reference sequence). The CDR3 runs to 17 residues. The CDR3 here is CASSPPGLAGRYNEQFF. DNA for the CDR3: TGTGCCAGCAGCCCGCCCGGACTAGCGGGGAGATACAATGAGCAGTTCTTC.

A single count supports this clone. The chain links TRBV7-9 to TRBJ2-2, with D tentatively TRBD2 (5 bases). Germline CDR1 SEHNR, CDR2 FQNEAQ (reference sequence). This CDR3 is 15 amino acids long. V shed 2 bases and J shed 9 bases, with 16 bases lying between them. For the CDR3, the DNA is TGTGCCAGCAGCTTATACGGTGATTTAGCGAGGGAGCTGTTTTTT. Encoded protein: CASSLYGDLARELFF.

The CDR3 protein is CASSVGVNTGELFF. The CDR3 region has the DNA TGTGCCAGCAGCGTAGGGGTGAACACCGGGGAGCTGTTTTTT. The genes are TRBV9 and TRBJ2-2; D is ambiguous. Germline V gene sequence: CDR1 SGDLS, CDR2 YYNGEE. This CDR3 comprises 14 residues. V dropped 0 bases and J dropped 1 base, with 4 bases sitting between them.

This rearrangement joins TRBV9 to TRBJ2-3; 8 bases align to TRBD2. V lost 4 bases to trimming and J lost 6 bases; unmatched junction nucleotides: 10. CDR1 SGDLS and CDR2 YYNGEE come from the germline V gene. CDR3 size: 15 residues. The DNA for the CDR3 is TGTGCCAGCAGCAGAGGGGCGGGGGGTGATGATACGCAGTATTTT. It yields the protein CASSRGAGGDDTQYF.

The genes are TRBV2 and TRBJ1-3; D ambiguous. CDR1 is SNHLY and CDR2 is FYNNEI in the germline V gene. V was pared by 6 bases and J by 0 bases, with 0 bases between. CDR3 size: 11 residues. This CDR3 is CASSSGNTIYF. Here the CDR3 DNA reads TGTGCCAGCAGCTCTGGAAACACCATATATTTT. The full variable domain, with the rest looked up from reference TRBV2 and TRBJ1-3, is EPEVTQTPSHQVTQMGQEVILRCVPISNHLYFYWYRQILGQKVEFLVSFYNNEISEKSEIFDDQFSVERPDGSNFTLKIRSTKLEDSAMYFCASSSGNTIYFGEGSWLTVV.

The gene calls are TRBV5-5 and TRBJ1-1; D ambiguous. The CDR3 sequence is 13 residues long. CDR1 is SGHKS and CDR2 is YYEKEE in the germline V gene (reference sequence). Trimming shortened V by 0 bases and J by 4 bases, and 7 bases separated the two germline ends. CDR3 nucleotides: TGTGCCAGCAGCTTGGGTGTGGGCACTGAAGCTTTCTTT. It translates to CASSLGVGTEAFF.

The chain employs TRBV25-1 and TRBJ1-6; 7 bases agree with TRBD1. The V and J ends lost 4 bases and 5 bases, in that order; junction bases with no gene match: 5. The CDR3 contains 15 residues. Germline V gene lookup returns CDR1 MGHDK and CDR2 SYGVNS. The CDR3 sequence: CASSARDSDNSPLHF. The CDR3 DNA is TGTGCCAGCAGTGCCCGGGACAGTGATAATTCACCCCTCCACTTT.

The chain uses TRBV6-5 and TRBJ1-2; TRBD1 matches at 8 bases. Germline loops: CDR1 MNHEY, CDR2 SVGAGI. The CDR3 is 14 amino acids. Trimming cost V 5 bases and J 6 bases; bases outside gene matches: 8. As DNA, the CDR3 is TGTGCCAGCAGTCAACCAGGGGGCGCGAATGGCTACACCTTC. It specifies CASSQPGGANGYTF.

The rearrangement uses TRBV6-2 or TRBV6-3 and TRBJ1-6, with D unclear. V was cut by 4 bases and J by 5 bases, with 6 bases left in between. The CDR3 totals 13 residues. CDR1 and CDR2 (germline): MNHEY, SVGEGT. Here the CDR3 reads CASSLHNNSPLHF. The DNA for the CDR3 is TGTGCCAGCAGTTTACACAATAATTCACCCCTCCACTTT.

This clone was picked up a small number of times. This chain joins TRBV28 and TRBJ2-5; TRBD2 might be the D (6 bases). The CDR3 has 15 residues. Trimming left V 9 bases short and J 5 bases short, with 22 bases between. CDR1 and CDR2 from the germline V gene are MDHEN and SYDVKM. This CDR3 reads CASGSGSLSEETQYF. CDR3 nucleotides: TGTGCCAGTGGCTCCGGGAGCTTATCGGAGGAGACCCAGTACTTC.

This chain joins TRBV5-1 and TRBJ1-5; D not certain. V gave up 3 bases and J gave up 1 base, with 14 bases separating them. There are 16 residues in the CDR3. Germline-derived CDR1 and CDR2 are SGHRS and YFSETQ. The CDR3 region is CASSYGPSGSNQPQHF. CDR3 coding DNA: TGCGCCAGCAGCTACGGACCCTCCGGGAGCAATCAGCCCCAGCATTTT.

V gene TRBV7-2 combines with J gene TRBJ2-5; TRBD1 might be the D (5 bases). V dropped 0 bases and J dropped 2 bases, with 16 bases sitting between them. The CDR3 covers 17 residues. Germline loops: CDR1 SGHTA, CDR2 FQGNSA. CDR3 DNA: TGTGCCAGCAGCTTAGCCCTTGCCTCTCGACAGCAAGAGACCCAGTACTTC. Translating gives CASSLALASRQQETQYF.